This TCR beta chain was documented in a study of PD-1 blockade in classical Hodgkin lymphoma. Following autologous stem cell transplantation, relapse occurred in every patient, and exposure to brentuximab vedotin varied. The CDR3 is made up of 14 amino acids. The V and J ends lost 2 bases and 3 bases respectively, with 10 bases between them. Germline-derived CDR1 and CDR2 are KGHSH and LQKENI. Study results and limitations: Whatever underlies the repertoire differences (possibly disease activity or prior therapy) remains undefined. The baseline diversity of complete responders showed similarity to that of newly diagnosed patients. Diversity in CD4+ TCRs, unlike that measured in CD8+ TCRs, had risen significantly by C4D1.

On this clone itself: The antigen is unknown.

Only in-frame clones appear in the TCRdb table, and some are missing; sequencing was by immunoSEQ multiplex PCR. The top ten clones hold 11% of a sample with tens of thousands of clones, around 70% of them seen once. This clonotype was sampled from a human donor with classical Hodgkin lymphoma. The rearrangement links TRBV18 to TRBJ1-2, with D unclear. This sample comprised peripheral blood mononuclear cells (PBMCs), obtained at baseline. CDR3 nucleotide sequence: TGTGCCAGCTCACCATTCAGAGAAGACTATGGCTACACCTTC. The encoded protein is CASSPFREDYGYTF.